Listed below are T cell receptor beta chains from one sample, sequenced in a study of blood T cell repertoires in COVID-19. Here immunoSEQ multiplex PCR was the method, and the copy in TCRdb shows in-frame clones only, minus some. The data contain about 250,000 clones, around nine tenths of them singletons. The sample comprised peripheral blood. These receptor sequences come from an older woman who had recovered from COVID-19. Each CDR3 is given with its conserved first and last residue. D genes are given only for firm matches. Size is stated for part of the rows, as once, few or many counts, or as a class when the clone is expanded.

size	D	V	J	CDR3	DNA
NA	NA	TRBV29-1	TRBJ1-1	CSVSDRGNTEAFF	TGCAGCGTCTCTGACAGAGGGAACACTGAAGCTTTCTTT
NA	TRBD1	TRBV18	TRBJ2-7	CASSAGTGYEQYF	TGTGCCAGCTCCGCCGGGACAGGGTACGAGCAGTACTTC
NA	NA	TRBV6-5	TRBJ2-7	CASSYGGIVYEQYF	TGTGCCAGCAGTTACGGGGGGATCGTTTACGAGCAGTACTTC
NA	TRBD2	TRBV5-1	TRBJ2-3	CASSWPSGAGSTDTQYF	TGCGCCAGCAGCTGGCCCTCGGGAGCGGGATCCACAGATACGCAGTATTTT
few	NA	TRBV19	TRBJ2-3	CASSKLGGQSTDTQYF	TGTGCCAGCTCCAAACTGGGGGGACAGAGCACAGATACGCAGTATTTT
NA	NA	TRBV5-6	TRBJ2-7	CASSSPQRYYEQYF	TGTGCCAGCAGCTCTCCCCAGAGGTACTACGAGCAGTACTTC
NA	NA	TRBV4-3	TRBJ1-1	CASSHTGLLVAFF	TGCGCCAGCAGCCACACAGGGCTCCTGGTAGCTTTCTTT
once	NA	TRBV9	TRBJ2-5	CASSTGIQETQYF	TGTGCCAGCAGCACCGGGATTCAAGAGACCCAGTACTTC
NA	TRBD1	TRBV5-1	TRBJ1-2	CASSLTGVNYGYTF	TGCGCCAGCAGCTTGACAGGGGTCAACTATGGCTACACCTTC
NA	NA	TRBV6-5	TRBJ1-2	CASSPKERGIYGYTF	TGTGCCAGCAGTCCGAAAGAAAGGGGAATCTATGGCTACACCTTC
NA	TRBD2	TRBV6-5	TRBJ2-3	CASSRLAGGLGTQYF	TGTGCCAGCAGTCGACTAGCGGGGGGGCTAGGTACGCAGTATTTT
once	NA	TRBV6-2/TRBV6-3	TRBJ2-1	CASSTFSRPSSSYNEQFF	TGTGCCAGCAGTACTTTCTCTCGTCCCTCGAGCTCCTACAATGAGCAGTTCTTC
NA	NA	TRBV13	TRBJ1-6	CASSLGLGVNSPLHF	TGTGCCAGCAGCTTAGGCCTAGGGGTGAATTCACCCCTCCACTTT
NA	NA	TRBV15	TRBJ2-7	CATSRFEEQYF	TGTGCCACCAGCAGATTTGAGGAGCAGTACTTC
NA	NA	TRBV5-1	TRBJ1-1	CASSSPMNTEAFF	TGCGCCAGCAGCTCCCCAATGAACACTGAAGCTTTCTTT
NA	NA	TRBV18	TRBJ2-7	CASSPPGLRALDEQYF	TGTGCCAGCTCACCACCAGGTCTGAGGGCTCTTGACGAGCAGTACTTC
NA	NA	TRBV18	TRBJ1-5	CASSPDGDQPQHF	TGTGCCAGCTCACCTGACGGGGATCAGCCCCAGCATTTT
NA	NA	TRBV24-1	TRBJ2-2	CATSDPGGPRTGELFF	TGTGCCACCAGTGATCCCGGGGGGCCGCGAACCGGGGAGCTGTTTTTT
NA	TRBD1	TRBV11-2	TRBJ2-7	CASSLDMGQGPSYEQYF	TGTGCCAGCAGCTTAGATATGGGACAGGGACCCTCCTACGAGCAGTACTTC
NA	NA	TRBV14	TRBJ1-3	CASSQAGSGNTIYF	TGTGCCAGCAGCCAAGCGGGTTCTGGAAACACCATATATTTT
NA	TRBD1	TRBV18	TRBJ1-2	CASSQQGAGGYTF	TGTGCCAGCTCACAACAGGGGGCTGGCGGCTACACCTTC
once	NA	TRBV5-4	TRBJ1-3	CASRGQNSGNTIYF	TGTGCCAGCAGGGGACAAAACTCTGGAAACACCATATATTTT
NA	TRBD2	TRBV7-2	TRBJ2-3	CASSFLAGARTDTQYF	TGTGCCAGCAGCTTTCTAGCGGGGGCCCGCACAGATACGCAGTATTTT
NA	NA	TRBV4-2	TRBJ2-2	CASSQDPRGRYTGELFF	TGTGCCAGCAGCCAAGATCCCCGGGGGAGGTACACCGGGGAGCTGTTTTTT
few	NA	TRBV3-1/TRBV3-2	TRBJ1-1	CASSQAERVETKYFNTEAFF	TGTGCCAGCAGCCAAGCCGAGCGGGTGGAAACAAAGTATTTTAACACTGAAGCTTTCTTT
NA	NA	TRBV15	TRBJ2-1	CATSGRETYVKQFF	TGTGCCACCAGCGGACGGGAGACCTACGTCAAGCAGTTCTTC
NA	NA	TRBV3-1/TRBV3-2	TRBJ2-5	CASSQGRRVETQYF	TGTGCCAGCAGCCAAGGGAGGAGAGTCGAGACCCAGTACTTC
NA	TRBD1	TRBV6-5	TRBJ1-5	CASTLGQGNQPQHF	TGTGCCAGCACCCTGGGACAGGGCAATCAGCCCCAGCATTTT
once	TRBD2	TRBV28	TRBJ2-3	CASSLSGLAGGEVGLDTQYF	TGTGCCAGCAGTTTATCGGGACTAGCGGGGGGCGAAGTAGGTTTGGATACGCAGTATTTT
few	TRBD1	TRBV11-2	TRBJ2-2	CASSLRGAGGSGELFF	TGTGCCAGCAGCTTACGGGGCGCAGGGGGCAGCGGGGAGCTGTTTTTT
once	TRBD2	TRBV13	TRBJ2-3	CASSLRVAGSTDTQYF	TGTGCCAGCAGCTTAAGAGTAGCGGGGTCCACAGATACGCAGTATTTT
NA	NA	TRBV19	TRBJ1-2	CASTGQGIMSLGYTF	TGTGCCAGTACTGGACAAGGAATTATGTCGCTTGGCTACACCTTC
NA	TRBD1	TRBV28	TRBJ2-1	CASGTDKYNEQFF	TGTGCCAGTGGGACAGACAAATACAATGAGCAGTTCTTC
NA	NA	TRBV6-5	TRBJ2-7	CASSWGGPHEQYF	TGTGCCAGCAGTTGGGGGGGGCCCCACGAGCAGTACTTC
NA	TRBD1	TRBV5-4	TRBJ1-2	CASSWTGGGYGYTF	TGTGCCAGCAGCTGGACAGGGGGCGGCTATGGCTACACCTTC
once	TRBD2	TRBV5-1	TRBJ2-7	CASSLERGLAGGNEQYF	TGCGCCAGCAGCTTGGAACGTGGACTAGCGGGGGGGAACGAGCAGTACTTC
NA	TRBD1	TRBV7-3	TRBJ2-3	CASSLQGAVSTDTQYF	TGTGCCAGCAGCTTACAGGGGGCGGTCAGCACAGATACGCAGTATTTT
NA	NA	TRBV19	TRBJ1-5	CASDRDIYSNQPQHF	TGTGCCAGCGACCGGGACATTTATAGCAATCAGCCCCAGCATTTT
NA	TRBD2	TRBV7-9	TRBJ2-1	CASSSPSGLGNEQFF	TGTGCCAGCAGCTCACCTAGCGGGTTGGGTAATGAGCAGTTCTTC
once	TRBD1	TRBV27	TRBJ1-2	CASRGTGGLGYTF	TGTGCCAGCAGGGGGACAGGGGGTTTGGGCTACACCTTC
NA	NA	TRBV5-1	TRBJ1-2	CASSFRGHSLNYGYTF	TGCGCCAGCAGCTTTAGGGGACACTCGCTTAACTATGGCTACACCTTC